The entry below describes one T cell receptor beta chain. The antigen is undetermined. The data derive from a study of T cell responses to AZD1222 COVID-19 vaccine. Overall study findings and caveats: Spike-specific TCR depth and breadth grew after two AZD1222 doses. Repertoires were obtained solely post-peak T cell response. Donors were mostly white British, more females; clonal diversity possibly underestimated.

The method was immunoSEQ multiplex PCR; TCRdb's version includes in-frame clones alone and lacks a portion of them. The sample has some 120,000 clones; approximately 90% are singletons. Pooled samples include second doses given at about 4 or 12 weeks. The CDR3 runs to 13 residues. With 6 bases removed from V and 4 bases from J, the gap between germline ends came to 12 bases. Germline-derived CDR1 and CDR2 are MDHEN and SYDVKM. This specimen was peripheral blood, taken 28 days after the second AZD1222 dose. The chain recombines TRBV28 with TRBJ1-2, with D possibly matching TRBD1 (5 bases). This clonotype was sampled from an adult who received the AZD1222 COVID-19 vaccine. The CDR3 bases are TGTGCCAGCAGCGAGGGGTCTCGCTATGGCTACACCTTC. Translated, it gives CASSEGSRYGYTF.